Below, 24 T cell receptor beta chains from the same sample are listed, as sequenced in a study of CD8 T cells in ankylosing spondylitis. TCRdb reprocessed the 5' RACE reads via MiXCR and lists one record per CDR3 protein. The repertoire consists of 200,000 to 250,000 distinct CDR3 sequences, with roughly a tenth occurring once and the leading ten covering over 20%. Sample: blood, either unsorted or a sorted T cell fraction (not recorded which). Every receptor here comes from a male donor with ankylosing spondylitis or in good health (not recorded which).

This clonotype came up many times. The chain couples TRBV9 to TRBJ2-7; D gene ambiguous. This CDR3 comprises 14 residues. Trimming removed 3 bases from V and 0 bases from J, with 10 bases in between. CDR1 is SGDLS and CDR2 is YYNGEE in the germline V gene. CDR3 protein: CASSASSSSYEQYF. The CDR3 DNA reads as TGTGCCAGCAGCGCCTCCAGTAGCTCCTACGAGCAGTACTTC.

This clonotype was counted between two and nine times. V gene TRBV5-1 combines with J gene TRBJ1-6, with TRBD1 matching 7 bases. V shed 4 bases, J shed 6 bases, and the junction held 7 bases outside the gene matches. CDR1 and CDR2 from the germline V gene are SGHRS and YFSETQ. This CDR3 is 15 amino acids long. The CDR3 DNA is TGCGCCAGCAGCCTAAGGGGGCAGACTAATTCACCCCTCCACTTT. It is translated as CASSLRGQTNSPLHF.

This clonotype occurred a few times. The V call is TRBV24-1, the J call TRBJ2-7; D is undetermined. Germline V gives CDR1 KGHDR, CDR2 SFDVKD. V lost 12 bases to trimming and J lost 7 bases, with 21 bases between them. The CDR3 totals 13 residues. CDR3 sequence reads: CAVSGAAPGEQYF. For the CDR3, the DNA is TGTGCCGTCTCGGGCGCCGCCCCTGGGGAGCAGTACTTC.

This clonotype was detected many times. V gene TRBV7-2 combines with J gene TRBJ2-2; D may be TRBD1 (6 bases). There are 15 residues in the CDR3. Germline V gene data show CDR1 as SGHTA and CDR2 as FQGNSA. Trimming removed 6 bases from V and 2 bases from J, with 13 bases in between. The CDR3: CASSWMDSNTGELFF. The DNA for the CDR3 is TGTGCCAGCAGTTGGATGGACAGTAACACCGGGGAGCTGTTTTTT.

This clonotype was counted only a few times. The CDR3 loop reads CASNEGRPNTEAFF. CDR3 coding DNA: TGTGCCAGTAACGAGGGCAGACCGAACACTGAAGCTTTCTTT. The chain combines TRBV19 with TRBJ1-1; D unresolved. Trimming pared 7 bases from V and 1 base from J, leaving 13 bases between. The germline gives CDR1 LNHDA, CDR2 SQIVND (reference sequence). CDR3 length: 14 residues. Together with reference TRBV19 and TRBJ1-1, the CDR3 gives the full variable domain: DGGITQSPKYLFRKEGQNVTLSCEQNLNHDAMYWYRQDPGQGLRLIYYSQIVNDFQKGDIAEGYSVSREKKESFPLTVTSAQKNPTAFYLCASNEGRPNTEAFFGQGTRLTVV.

The table lists this clonotype with many counts. The chain combines TRBV28 with TRBJ2-5; TRBD1 matches at 7 bases. Trimming cost V 3 bases and J 3 bases; bases outside gene matches: 4. The germline V gene encodes CDR1 MDHEN and CDR2 SYDVKM. This CDR3 has 14 residues. In nucleotides, the CDR3 is TGTGCCAGCAGTTTCCGGGACAGAGAAGAGACCCAGTACTTC. Protein: CASSFRDREETQYF.

In this sample, this clonotype turned up many times. The chain carries TRBV20-1 and TRBJ1-5; TRBD1 might be the D (5 bases). V lost 6 bases and J 2 bases, leaving 14 bases between the germline ends. Germline CDR1 DFQATT, CDR2 SNEGSKA (reference sequence). The CDR3 extends over 14 amino acids. The CDR3 is CSAEGLTGNQPQHF. The CDR3 DNA reads TGCAGTGCGGAGGGGTTGACCGGCAATCAGCCCCAGCATTTT.

A note on this clonotype: This could be a read error, since a much larger clone is one nucleotide away. CDR3 nucleotides: TGTGCCAGCAGTGAAAGCGGGCAGGGGCCTATGCAGCCCCAGCATTTT. Protein product: CASSESGQGPMQPQHF. V gene TRBV6-1 combines with J gene TRBJ1-5, with D possibly matching TRBD1 (6 bases). The V gene lost 2 bases and the J gene lost 7 bases, with 18 bases spanning the gap. The germline V gene has CDR1 MNHNS and CDR2 SASEGT. The CDR3 is 16 amino acids.

This clonotype was recorded many times. CDR3 nucleotides: TGTGCCTGCTCGGGTAGGGTAGGTTTAGAAGAGACCCAGTACTTC. This encodes CACSGRVGLEETQYF. This chain links TRBV12-3 or TRBV12-4 with TRBJ2-5; no clear D. The V and J ends lost 11 bases and 3 bases respectively, with 22 bases between them. CDR3 length equals 15 residues.

This clonotype has more than one count but fewer than ten. V and J are TRBV7-9 and TRBJ2-7; D tentatively fits TRBD1 or TRBD2 (5 bases each). Trimming stripped 11 bases from V and 1 base from J, with 15 bases between. This CDR3 has 13 amino acids. Germline lookup yields CDR1 SEHNR and CDR2 FQNEAQ (reference sequence). The CDR3 DNA sequence: TGTGCCGCCGGGACCGGAGGATCCTACGAGCAGTACTTC. This gives the protein CAAGTGGSYEQYF.

The CDR3 spells CASSGGDSYNEQFF. CDR3 coding DNA: TGTGCCAGTAGCGGGGGGGACTCCTACAATGAGCAGTTCTTC. The V call is TRBV19, the J call TRBJ2-1, with 8 bases fitting TRBD2. The CDR3 consists of 14 residues. Trimming cost V 6 bases and J 0 bases; bases outside gene matches: 1. Germline V lookup: CDR1 LNHDA, CDR2 SQIVND (reference sequence).

This clonotype was counted a few times. V usage is TRBV6-1 and J usage is TRBJ1-3; D not certain. V shed 6 bases and J shed 3 bases, with 15 bases lying between them. The CDR3 runs to 15 residues. Germline CDR1 is MNHNS and CDR2 is SASEGT. The DNA for the CDR3 is TGTGCCAGCAGCCCCGGCGTGGCAGGTGGAAACACCATATATTTT. Translation gives CASSPGVAGGNTIYF.

Points on this clonotype: A read error may be the cause here, since a much bigger clone is one base away. This rearrangement joins TRBV5-1 to TRBJ1-2; unclear D gene. The CDR3 extends over 12 amino acids. In germline, CDR1 is SGHRS, CDR2 YFSETQ. V lost 3 bases to trimming and J lost 6 bases, with 9 bases between them. DNA of the CDR3: TGCGCCAGCAGCTCGAGGAATGATGGCTACACCTTC. Translating gives CASSSRNDGYTF.

This clonotype came up many times. The rearrangement links TRBV12-3 or TRBV12-4 to TRBJ2-5, with TRBD1 matching over 7 bases. The CDR3 totals 14 residues. V was pared by 6 bases and J by 4 bases, with 8 bases of the junction left unmatched. CDR3 DNA sequence: TGTGCCAGCAGCCTACCCGGGACAGTAGAGACCCAGTACTTC. This gives the protein CASSLPGTVETQYF.

As regards this clonotype: Its ends do not fully match the called genes, so a read error is possible. CDR3 region: CSARSGRETQHF. In DNA, the CDR3 is TGCAGTGCTAGATCAGGGAGGGAGACCCAGCACTTC. This chain links TRBV20-1 with TRBJ2-5, with 7 bases fitting TRBD2. The CDR3 length is 12 residues. The germline CDR1 and CDR2 sequences are DFQATT and SNEGSKA (reference sequence).

This clonotype has a count of ten or more. The CDR3, as DNA: TGCGCCAGCAGCTTGGGTACCGGGTACAATGAGCAGTTCTTC. This gives the protein CASSLGTGYNEQFF. The chain links TRBV5-1 to TRBJ2-1; no clear D. This CDR3 is built from 14 residues. Germline V lookup: CDR1 SGHRS, CDR2 YFSETQ. The V end was cut by 0 bases, the J end by 4 bases, with 8 bases between.

This clonotype was seen ten or more times. The chain employs TRBV5-6 and TRBJ1-1, with 8 bases lining up with TRBD1. The CDR3 sequence is 18 residues long. Germline V gene lookup returns CDR1 SGHDT and CDR2 YYEEEE. The trim removed 0 bases at V and 3 bases at J, leaving 13 bases unmatched. CDR3: CASSLEFTRQGWDTEAFF. CDR3 coding DNA: TGTGCCAGCAGCTTGGAGTTTACCAGACAGGGGTGGGACACTGAAGCTTTCTTT.

This clonotype has a count of ten or more. The rearrangement uses TRBV7-2 and TRBJ2-3; D gene unclear. Trimming removed 4 bases at V and 1 base at J, with 18 bases between. CDR3 length equals 17 residues. Germline V CDR1 and CDR2: SGHTA, FQGNSA. The CDR3, as DNA: TGTGCCAGCAGCTCAAGGACGGGCGTGATCGGCACAGATACGCAGTATTTT. It encodes CASSSRTGVIGTDTQYF.

This clonotype was counted at least ten times. The chain links TRBV7-2 to TRBJ1-1; 8 positions agree with TRBD1. CDR3 length: 14 residues. The V gene end was trimmed by 5 bases and the J gene end by 3 bases; junction bases not matched to a gene: 5. The germline V gene encodes CDR1 SGHTA and CDR2 FQGNSA. The CDR3 DNA reads as TGTGCCAGCAGCCTGAGGACAGGGTACACTGAAGCTTTCTTT. Amino acids: CASSLRTGYTEAFF.

For this clonotype: This may be a read error, as it is one base from a much larger clone. The J gene is TRBJ2-3, the V gene TRBV5-1, with D unresolved. Trimming removed 0 bases at V and 4 bases at J, with 6 bases between. From germline, CDR1 is SGHRS and CDR2 YFSETQ. The CDR3 is 13 residues long. CDR3 sequence: CASSLAFPDTQYF. For the CDR3, the DNA is TGCGCCAGCAGCTTGGCCTTCCCAGATACGCAGTATTTT. The full variable domain, its missing parts supplied by reference TRBV5-1 and TRBJ2-3, is KAGVTQTPRYLIKTRGQQVTLSCSPISGHRSVSWYQQTPGQGLQFLFEYFSETQRNKGNFPGRFSGRQFSNSRSEMNVSTLELGDSALYLCASSLAFPDTQYFGPGTRLTVL.

At least ten counts were recorded for this clonotype. CDR3 sequence reads: CASSLEGAYNEQFF. The CDR3 coding sequence is TGTGCCAGCAGCTTGGAAGGGGCCTACAATGAGCAGTTCTTC. The gene calls are TRBV5-6 and TRBJ2-1; TRBD1 might be the D (5 bases). Germline assignment: CDR1 SGHDT and CDR2 YYEEEE. V lost 0 bases, J lost 2 bases, and 6 bases lay in between. The CDR3 has 14 amino acids.

This clonotype showed up many times. The V gene is TRBV20-1, the J gene TRBJ1-4; the match to TRBD1 covers 7 bases. The CDR3 covers 14 residues. Per the germline V gene, CDR1 is DFQATT and CDR2 is SNEGSKA (reference sequence). Losses at the gene ends were 0 bases for V and 8 bases for J; bases not matched to a gene: 6. This CDR3 is CSARETGVREKLFF. For the CDR3, the DNA is TGCAGTGCTAGAGAAACAGGGGTTCGGGAAAAACTGTTTTTT.

This clonotype was detected many times. The chain couples TRBV25-1 to TRBJ2-4; D is ambiguous. This CDR3 comprises 14 residues. V lost 6 bases, J lost 2 bases, and 11 bases lay in between. CDR1 and CDR2 (germline): MGHDK, SYGVNS. The CDR3 sequence: CASSPPETKNIQYF. CDR3 nucleotide sequence: TGTGCCAGCAGCCCCCCCGAGACCAAAAACATTCAGTACTTC.

This clonotype was observed many times. The V call is TRBV28, the J call TRBJ2-7; 7 bases agree with TRBD2. Losses at the gene ends were 2 bases for V and 3 bases for J; bases not matched to a gene: 7. The CDR3 has 15 amino acids. Germline V lookup: CDR1 MDHEN, CDR2 SYDVKM. CDR3 loop: CASSLAGAPSYEQYF. DNA for the CDR3: TGTGCCAGCAGTTTAGCGGGAGCACCAAGCTACGAGCAGTACTTC.